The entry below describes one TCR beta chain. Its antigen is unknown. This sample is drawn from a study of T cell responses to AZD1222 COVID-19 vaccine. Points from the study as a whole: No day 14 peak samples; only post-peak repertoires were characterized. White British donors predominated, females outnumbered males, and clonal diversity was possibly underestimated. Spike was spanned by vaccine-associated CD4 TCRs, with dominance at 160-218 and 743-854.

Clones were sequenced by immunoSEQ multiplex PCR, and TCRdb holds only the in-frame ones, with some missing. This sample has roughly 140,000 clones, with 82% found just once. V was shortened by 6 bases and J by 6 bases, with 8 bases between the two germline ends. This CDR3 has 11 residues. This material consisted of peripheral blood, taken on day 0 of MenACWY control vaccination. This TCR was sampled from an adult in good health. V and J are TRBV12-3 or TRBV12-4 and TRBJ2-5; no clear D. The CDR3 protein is CASSSGKTQYF. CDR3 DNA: TGTGCCAGCAGCTCTGGGAAGACCCAGTACTTC.